This T cell receptor beta chain was profiled in a study of cytomegalovirus exposure and HLA in healthy donors (dated 2017 in TCRdb). As for the study more broadly: According to an earlier analysis of around 600 of the donors, roughly 180 million T cells yielded 90 million to 130 million unique TCR beta sequences and roughly 280 Gb of sequence data. An early release covering approximately 600 HLA-typed donors comprised about 290 gigabases of sequencing data and tens of millions of unique TCR sequences. Among the roughly 400 genotyped donors, roughly 80% belonged to the genetic ancestry cluster associated with self-reported Caucasian donors. The study was designed to test whether signatures of past pathogen exposure could be identified by cataloging public T cell receptors. The study profiled the T cell repertoires of more than 500 subjects by immunosequencing and related them to cytomegalovirus serostatus. Besides the first cohort of around 670 subjects, a separate validation cohort made up of 120 different subjects was used. To predict cytomegalovirus infection status, the study combined high-throughput TCR immunosequencing, statistical association of individual TCRs with disease status, and machine learning. A later analysis re-analyzed previously published TCR beta repertoires from about 730 donors and added high-resolution HLA genotyping to study TCR occurrence patterns. Rather than drawing on any new phenotypic data, the later analysis identified candidate immune exposures from TCR beta sequences and the way those sequences occurred across donors. An earlier analysis of about 620 of the donors applied high-throughput TCR beta sequencing to assess whether each TCR beta V gene segment acted as functional or pseudogenic. Donor age, sex, ethnicity and CMV serostatus were collected together with the repertoire data. In a later genetic analysis, genome-wide SNP genotypes for about three fifths of the roughly 670 donors were used, and that subset was treated as a discovery cohort. All discovery cohort repertoires had been generated using a single sequencing platform. Class I and class II HLA loci were covered by the typing at four-digit resolution. Typing coverage differed by locus: A, B, C, DRB1 and DQB1 were typed in about 620-640 donors, DQA1 in about 550, DPA1 in roughly 590, and DPB1 in around 490. Because of strong linkage in the cohort, 5 or 6 DR-DQ haplotypes were treated as single units for association and clustering. On average, roughly 200,000 unique TCR beta nucleotide sequences were sequenced per donor among more than 350 genotyped donors of the cohort, with roughly 18% of those sequences being non-productive.

The cohort comprised some 680 healthy bone marrow donors. At the time of sampling, all cohort members were nominally healthy, though unrecorded immune exposures were likely present. The donor was CMV seronegative and belonged to the group of 352 seronegative cohort members. Every donor gave a peripheral blood sample, and the peripheral blood mononuclear cells from that sample were used for TCR beta sequencing. The Qiagen DNeasy Blood Extraction Kit was used to extract genomic DNA from the blood cell samples. About this clone itself: Its antigen is still unknown. Base qualities are not recorded, but no much larger clone differs from it by a single base.

Trimming takes 5 bases off V and 0 bases off J; junction bases not matched to a gene: 5. Inclusive of the bounding cysteine and phenylalanine, the CDR3 is 15 residues long. The only DNA kept is the CDR3, 45 bases in frame from the first base. Taken from the germline V gene, the CDR1 and CDR2 loops are SGHRS and YFSETQ. General conclusions and limits of the study: At a false discovery rate of 0.05, a later analysis linked under 20,000 TCR beta sequences to specific HLA alleles. According to a later genetic analysis, donors in an Asian-associated ancestry cluster had fewer N-insertions in productive TCRs than the roughly 700-donor mean. It was suggested by the authors that the approach could potentially be generalized to other disease states and immunological phenotypes. In a later analysis, the rate of TCR association differed among HLA loci, with DRB1 alleles having the most associated TCRs and HLA-C alleles having the fewest. A further reported finding was that TCR beta sequences accurately predicted the HLA-A and HLA-B alleles for most subjects in the first cohort. A later analysis found that HLA-associated TCR beta chains were more clonally expanded and had lower generation probabilities than equally common non-associated chains. A later genetic analysis associated a missense DCLRE1C variant with V-gene and J-gene trimming of TCR beta chains, and an independent cohort replicated the association. Roughly uniform sequencing depth across donors was assumed in presence/absence analyses, although this assumption may not hold. Some IMGT-functional V segments, including TRBV6-2 and TRBV6-3, could not be distinguished by the 87-base-pair reads and were therefore excluded. In vitro tests confirmed that a few of the cytomegalovirus-associated TCR beta chains recognize cytomegalovirus antigens. Most CMV-associated TCR beta chains appeared to be HLA-restricted in a later analysis, and the HLA associations seemed to be driven largely by CMV exposure. Strong co-occurrence of HLA alleles, especially DR and DQ, made assigning TCR associations to individual alleles difficult. Correlated functional status among segregating V segments might be attributable to linkage disequilibrium, but an unknown experimental factor could not be ruled out. Because counts were too low, approximately 15 rarely observed V segments, including chromosome 9 orphons, were excluded from the earlier analysis of several hundred of the donors. Only TCR beta chains were sequenced in this cohort, and the absence of alpha or paired-chain data limited detectable features. In the study, approximately 160 TCR beta chains were listed as associated with cytomegalovirus. In an earlier analysis of 587 of the donors, most TCR beta V segments were observed in productive rearrangements about 90% or about 30% of the time, broadly matching IMGT annotations. The only immune exposure information available for the cohort was CMV serostatus. The sequencing pipeline was judged likely to have produced a cluster of highly shared sequence variants as a technical artifact. Because some donors lacked HLA typing at each locus, the association tests relied only on the typed subset. The classifier was reported to diagnose cytomegalovirus status with high specificity and sensitivity in both the original and validation cohorts. Across donors, most TCR sequences were observed very rarely, whereas some public TCRs were present in many individuals. In a later analysis, several top co-occurrence clusters were reported to appear linked to parvovirus B19, influenza, CMV and Epstein-Barr virus.

The method behind the library was the immunoSEQ multiplex PCR assay. The multiplex PCR relied on a mix of 60 forward primers for TCR Vbeta segments and 13 reverse primers for TCR Jbeta segments. Amplification of the CDR3 region of rearranged TCR beta genes was performed with a multiplex PCR assay on genomic DNA. Amplified TCR beta libraries were sequenced as 87-base-pair reads on the Illumina HiSeq System. The original methods were these. In a later analysis, tens of millions of unique TCR beta chains were counted across the 500 to 850 repertoires, and roughly 11 million of these chains were shared by at least two donors. A nearest-neighbor algorithm error-corrected the raw reads and collapsed the reads into unique sequences, merging closely related sequences to remove PCR and sequencing errors. CDR3 sequences were aligned to IMGT reference sequences to assign V, D and J gene segments. Each retained sequence needed at least a six-nucleotide match to both a V gene segment and a J gene segment. Rearrangements were called productive when the CDR3 lacked stop codons and stayed in frame with V and J; all others were non-productive. CDR3 was defined by IMGT convention, running from the second conserved V-encoded cysteine to the conserved J-encoded phenylalanine. In an earlier analysis of around 600 of the donors, sequences lacking an unambiguous match to a single V gene segment were excluded. An earlier analysis of fewer than 750 of the donors classified V segments as functional when productive rearrangements were above 56.7% and as segregating when the standard deviation between donors was above 5%. A statistical classification framework was built for diagnosing cytomegalovirus status from the catalog of TCR beta chain sequences. A later analysis assigned V and J genes by comparing TCR nucleotide sequences with IMGT/GENE-DB human TR gene sequences. The TCRdist pipeline was used in a later analysis to assign CDR3 sequences and most-parsimonious VDJ recombination scenarios. In a later analysis, every TCR beta chain was defined by the combination of its CDR3 amino acid sequence and its V-gene family, and reads without a unique V-gene family were dropped. A later analysis removed 550 to 650 highly shared, low-generation-probability nucleotide sequences to deal with suspected cross-contamination and a sequencing artifact. In a later analysis, a clonal expansion index for each public chain was calculated from normalized within-repertoire ranks of inferred template counts. Generation probabilities in a later analysis came from a VDJ recombination model fitted to out-of-frame rearrangements, and those results were checked against IGoR. In a later analysis, hypergeometric tests were used to score TCR-TCR, TCR-HLA and TCR-CMV co-occurrence, with a repertoire-size bias correction applied to TCR pairs. In a later analysis, false discovery rates were estimated by permuting HLA or CMV assignments 20 times. In a later analysis, co-occurring TCRs were grouped using DBSCAN, with TCRdist sequence similarity added in when clustering inside HLA-allele-positive subsets. For co-occurrence clustering, repertoires with fewer than 30,000 or more than 120,000 public chains were excluded, along with about five repertoires with anomalous nucleotide sharing. In TCRdb, the immuneACCESS table is reduced to in-frame sequences with V and J assigned. These tables do not hold every clone; where another copy was compared, an unresolved V gene accounts for under half, and the others remain unexplained. V and J calls and clone size are those listed in that table; D and trimming were worked out from the DNA. The sample table shows roughly 130,000 clones, and over 80% are seen once. The ten largest make up roughly 1.2% of the sample.

The clonotype comes from a boy aged 5-17 years in good health and CMV-seronegative. The specimen was PBMCs. The receptor chain draws on TRBV5-1 and TRBJ2-7, with 10 bases matching TRBD1. The CDR3: CASRTGTGASYEQYF. The DNA reads TGCGCCAGCAGAACGGGGACAGGGGCCTCCTACGAGCAGTACTTC.